This TCR beta chain was documented in a study of metastatic and nonmetastatic thyroid tumors. About the research overall: The authors compared repertoires across blood and tumor or nodule tissue from malignant and benign thyroid patients. Study-wide points: A significant increase in TCR beta diversity was reportedly seen in malignant thyroid tumors relative to benign nodules, in blood and tumor.

Original methodology: The distant-metastasis classifier for papillary thyroid cancer was built from CDR3 differences across clinicopathological groups. With MiXCR, TCRdb called clones anew from the PCR reads. These V and J calls originate from TCRdb's pipeline instead of the authors' own analysis. The data contain some 17,000 clones, more than 20% of them singletons. All patients were untreated before thyroid surgery. In this sample, this clone is medium-sized. What it binds is unknown. The CDR3 has 17 amino acids. Germline V gene data show CDR1 as DFQATT and CDR2 as SNEGSKA (reference sequence). V was pared by 0 bases and J by 1 base, with 18 bases between.

The V gene is TRBV20-1, the J gene TRBJ1-1; tentative D call: TRBD1 (6 bases). The TCR comes from a male donor with papillary thyroid cancer or a benign thyroid nodule (not recorded which). Some clones in this sample may be carry-over from other donors' samples. The sample taken for sequencing was blood. This CDR3 is CSARDHGGRKGNTEAFF. The CDR3 DNA sequence: TGCAGTGCTAGAGATCACGGGGGGCGGAAGGGGAACACTGAAGCTTTCTTT.